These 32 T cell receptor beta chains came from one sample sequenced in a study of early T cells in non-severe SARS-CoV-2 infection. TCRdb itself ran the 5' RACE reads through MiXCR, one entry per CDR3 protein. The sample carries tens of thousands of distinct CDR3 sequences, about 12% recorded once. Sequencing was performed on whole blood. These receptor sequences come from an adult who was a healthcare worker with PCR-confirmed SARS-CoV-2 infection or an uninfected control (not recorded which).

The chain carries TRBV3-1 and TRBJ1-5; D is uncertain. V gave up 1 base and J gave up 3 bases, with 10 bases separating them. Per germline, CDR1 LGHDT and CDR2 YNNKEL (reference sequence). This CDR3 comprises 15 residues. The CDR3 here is CASSQGQAINQPQHF. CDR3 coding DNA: TGTGCCAGCAGCCAAGGCCAGGCGATCAATCAGCCCCAGCATTTT.

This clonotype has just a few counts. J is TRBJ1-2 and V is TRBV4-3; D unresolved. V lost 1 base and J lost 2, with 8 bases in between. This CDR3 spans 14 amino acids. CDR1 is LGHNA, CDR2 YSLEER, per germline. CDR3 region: CASSQGAVNYGYTF. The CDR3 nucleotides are TGCGCCAGCAGCCAAGGGGCGGTAAACTATGGCTACACCTTC.

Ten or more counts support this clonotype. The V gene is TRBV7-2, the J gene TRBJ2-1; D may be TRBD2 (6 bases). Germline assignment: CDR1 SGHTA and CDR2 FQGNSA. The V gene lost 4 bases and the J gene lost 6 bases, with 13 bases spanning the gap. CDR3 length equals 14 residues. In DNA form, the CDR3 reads TGTGCCAGCAGCTCAGGGACTGCCGGCAATGAGCAGTTCTTC. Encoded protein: CASSSGTAGNEQFF. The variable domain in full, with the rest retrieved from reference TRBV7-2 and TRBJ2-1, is GAGVSQSPSNKVTEKGKDVELRCDPISGHTALYWYRQSLGQGLEFLIYFQGNSAPDKSGLPSDRFSAERTGGSVSTLTIQRTQQEDSAVYLCASSSGTAGNEQFFGPGTRLTVL.

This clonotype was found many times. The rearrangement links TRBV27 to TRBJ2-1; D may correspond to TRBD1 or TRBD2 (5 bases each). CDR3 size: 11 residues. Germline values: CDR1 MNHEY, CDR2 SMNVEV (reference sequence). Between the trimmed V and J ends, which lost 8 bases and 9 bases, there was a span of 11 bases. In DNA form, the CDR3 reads TGTGCCAGCGTGGGGGTGCGTGAGCAGTTCTTC. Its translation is CASVGVREQFF.

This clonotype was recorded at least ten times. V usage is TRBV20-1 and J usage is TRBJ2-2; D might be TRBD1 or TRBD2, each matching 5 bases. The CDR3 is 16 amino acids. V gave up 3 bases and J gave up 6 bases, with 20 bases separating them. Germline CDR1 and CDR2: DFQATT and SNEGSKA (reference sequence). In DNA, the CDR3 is TGCAGTGCTAGGTCAATGGGACGGTCCTCCTCCGGGGAGCTGTTTTTT. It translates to CSARSMGRSSSGELFF.

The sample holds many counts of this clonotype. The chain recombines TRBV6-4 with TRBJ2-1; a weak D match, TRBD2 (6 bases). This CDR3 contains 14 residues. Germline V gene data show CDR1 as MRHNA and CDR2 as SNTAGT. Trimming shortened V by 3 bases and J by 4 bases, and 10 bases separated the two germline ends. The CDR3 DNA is TGTGCCAGCAGTGATAGCGGAGCTTACAATGAGCAGTTCTTC. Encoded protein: CASSDSGAYNEQFF.

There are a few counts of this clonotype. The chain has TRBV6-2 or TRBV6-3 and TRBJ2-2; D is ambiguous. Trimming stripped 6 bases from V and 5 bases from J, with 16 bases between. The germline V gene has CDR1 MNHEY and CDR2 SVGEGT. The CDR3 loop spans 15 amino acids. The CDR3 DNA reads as TGTGCCAGCAGAGCCCCGGTAATGTGGACCGGGGAGCTGTTTTTT. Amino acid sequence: CASRAPVMWTGELFF.

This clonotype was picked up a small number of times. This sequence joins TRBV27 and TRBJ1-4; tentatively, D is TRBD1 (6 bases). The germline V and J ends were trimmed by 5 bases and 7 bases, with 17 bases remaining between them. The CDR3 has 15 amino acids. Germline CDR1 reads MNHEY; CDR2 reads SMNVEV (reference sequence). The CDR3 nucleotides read TGTGCCAGCAGTCCGTCACCGGGGGCCGTTGAAAAACTGTTTTTT. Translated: CASSPSPGAVEKLFF.

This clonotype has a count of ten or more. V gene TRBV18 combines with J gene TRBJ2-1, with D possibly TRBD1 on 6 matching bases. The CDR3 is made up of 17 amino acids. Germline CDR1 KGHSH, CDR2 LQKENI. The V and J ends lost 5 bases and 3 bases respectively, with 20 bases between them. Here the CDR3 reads CASSSATGWIIYNEQFF. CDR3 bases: TGTGCCAGCTCATCGGCAACAGGGTGGATAATCTACAATGAGCAGTTCTTC.

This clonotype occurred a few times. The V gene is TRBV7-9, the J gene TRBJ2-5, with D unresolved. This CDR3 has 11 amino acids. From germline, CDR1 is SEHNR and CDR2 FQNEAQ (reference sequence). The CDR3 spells CASYSGETQYF. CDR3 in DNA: TGTGCTAGCTATTCGGGAGAGACCCAGTACTTC.

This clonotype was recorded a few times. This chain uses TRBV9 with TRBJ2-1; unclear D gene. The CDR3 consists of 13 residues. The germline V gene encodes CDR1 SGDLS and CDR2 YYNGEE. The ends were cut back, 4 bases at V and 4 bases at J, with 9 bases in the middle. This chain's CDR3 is CASSPGRYNEQFF. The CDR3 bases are TGTGCCAGCAGCCCCGGCCGTTACAATGAGCAGTTCTTC.

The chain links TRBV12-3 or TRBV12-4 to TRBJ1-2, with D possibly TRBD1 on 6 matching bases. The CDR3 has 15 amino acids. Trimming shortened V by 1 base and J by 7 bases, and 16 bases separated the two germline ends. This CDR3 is CASSLGGAVLSGYTF. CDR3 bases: TGTGCCAGCAGTTTAGGGGGGGCGGTTTTATCTGGCTACACCTTC.

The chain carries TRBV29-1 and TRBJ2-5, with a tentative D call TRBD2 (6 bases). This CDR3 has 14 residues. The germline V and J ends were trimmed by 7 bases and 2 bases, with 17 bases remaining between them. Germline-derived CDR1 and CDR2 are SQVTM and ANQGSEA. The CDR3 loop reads CSANRDLLQETQYF. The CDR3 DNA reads TGCAGCGCAAACCGGGACTTACTACAAGAGACCCAGTACTTC.

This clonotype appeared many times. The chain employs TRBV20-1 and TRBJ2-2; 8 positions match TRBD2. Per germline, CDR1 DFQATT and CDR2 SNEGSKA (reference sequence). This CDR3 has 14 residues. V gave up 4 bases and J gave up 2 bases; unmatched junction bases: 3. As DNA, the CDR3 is TGCAGTGCTAAGAGCGGGGGAAACACCGGGGAGCTGTTTTTT. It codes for CSAKSGGNTGELFF.

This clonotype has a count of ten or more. CDR3 sequence reads: CATSPGQAGTEAFF. The CDR3 region has the DNA TGTGCCACCAGCCCCGGACAGGCGGGCACTGAAGCTTTCTTT. The chain couples TRBV15 to TRBJ1-1; TRBD1 matches at 7 bases. V lost 5 bases, J lost 4 bases, and 7 bases stayed unmatched. The germline gives CDR1 LNHNV, CDR2 YYDKDF (reference sequence). The CDR3 totals 14 residues.

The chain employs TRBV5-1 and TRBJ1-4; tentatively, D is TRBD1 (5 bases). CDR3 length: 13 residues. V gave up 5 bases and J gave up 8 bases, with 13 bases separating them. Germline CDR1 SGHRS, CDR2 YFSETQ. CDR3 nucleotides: TGCGCCAGCAGTTGGCAGGGTCAGGAAAAACTGTTTTTT. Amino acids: CASSWQGQEKLFF.

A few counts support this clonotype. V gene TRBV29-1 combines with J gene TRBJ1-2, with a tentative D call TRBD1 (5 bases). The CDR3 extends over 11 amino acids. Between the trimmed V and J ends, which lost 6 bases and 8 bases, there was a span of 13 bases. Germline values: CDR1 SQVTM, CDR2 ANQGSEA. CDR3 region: CSVLWGNGYTF. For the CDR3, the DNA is TGCAGCGTCTTGTGGGGCAACGGCTACACCTTC. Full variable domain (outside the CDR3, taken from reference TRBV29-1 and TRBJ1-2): SAVISQKPSRDICQRGTSLTIQCQVDSQVTMMFWYRQQPGQSLTLIATANQGSEATYESGFVIDKFPISRPNLTFSTLTVSNMSPEDSSIYLCSVLWGNGYTFGSGTRLTVV.

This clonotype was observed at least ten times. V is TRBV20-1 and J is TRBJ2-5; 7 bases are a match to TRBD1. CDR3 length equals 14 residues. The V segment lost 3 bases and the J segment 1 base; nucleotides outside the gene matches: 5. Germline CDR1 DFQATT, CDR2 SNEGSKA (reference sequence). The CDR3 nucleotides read TGCAGTGCTAGCCCCGGGACAGTCCAAGAGACCCAGTACTTC. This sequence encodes CSASPGTVQETQYF.

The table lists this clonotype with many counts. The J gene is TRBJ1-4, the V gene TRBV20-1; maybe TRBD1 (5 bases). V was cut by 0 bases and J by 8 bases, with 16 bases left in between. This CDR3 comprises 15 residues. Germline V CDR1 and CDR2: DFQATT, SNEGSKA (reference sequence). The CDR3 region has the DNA TGCAGTGCTAGAGATCGGGGGAAGATACGGGAAAAACTGTTTTTT. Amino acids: CSARDRGKIREKLFF.

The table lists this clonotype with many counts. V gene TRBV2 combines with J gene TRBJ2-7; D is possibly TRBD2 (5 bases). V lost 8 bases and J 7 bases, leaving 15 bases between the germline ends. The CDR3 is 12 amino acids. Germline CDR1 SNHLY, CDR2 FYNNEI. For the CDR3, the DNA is TGTGCCAGCGGAGGCCAATGGATGGAGCAGTACTTC. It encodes CASGGQWMEQYF.

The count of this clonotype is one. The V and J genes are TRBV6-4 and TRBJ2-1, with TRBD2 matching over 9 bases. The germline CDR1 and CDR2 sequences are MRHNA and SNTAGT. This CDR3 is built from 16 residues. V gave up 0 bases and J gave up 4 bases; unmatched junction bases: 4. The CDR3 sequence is CASSDSASGDYNEQFF. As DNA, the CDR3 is TGTGCCAGCAGTGACTCGGCTAGCGGGGATTACAATGAGCAGTTCTTC.

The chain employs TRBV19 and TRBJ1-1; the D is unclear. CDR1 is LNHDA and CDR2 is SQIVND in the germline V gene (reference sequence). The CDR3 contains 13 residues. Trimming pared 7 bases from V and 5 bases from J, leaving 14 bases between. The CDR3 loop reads CASTPPGGTEAFF. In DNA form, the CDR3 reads TGTGCCAGTACCCCTCCAGGAGGTACTGAAGCTTTCTTT.

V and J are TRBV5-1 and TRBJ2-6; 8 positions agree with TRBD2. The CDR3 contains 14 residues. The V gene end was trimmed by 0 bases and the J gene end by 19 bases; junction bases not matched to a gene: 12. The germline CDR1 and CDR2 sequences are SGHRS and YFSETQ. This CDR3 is CASSLATGLGARTF. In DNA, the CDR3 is TGCGCCAGCAGCTTGGCCACGGGACTAGGAGCGAGAACTTTC.

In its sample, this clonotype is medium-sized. The CDR3 spells CSAVGGTNYGYTF. The CDR3 nucleotides read TGCAGCGCCGTGGGGGGAACTAACTATGGCTACACCTTC. The chain links TRBV29-1 to TRBJ1-2, with D perhaps matching TRBD1 (5 bases). The V gene's germline CDR1 is SQVTM and CDR2 ANQGSEA. Trimming removed 7 bases at V and 0 bases at J, with 12 bases between. The CDR3 sequence is 13 residues long.

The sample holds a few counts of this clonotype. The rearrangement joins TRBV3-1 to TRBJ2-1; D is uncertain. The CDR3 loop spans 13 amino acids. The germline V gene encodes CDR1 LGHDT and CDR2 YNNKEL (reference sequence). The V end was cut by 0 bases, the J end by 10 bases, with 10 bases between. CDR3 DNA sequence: TGTGCCAGCAGCCAAGAGGCTCCCTGGGAGCAGTTCTTC. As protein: CASSQEAPWEQFF.

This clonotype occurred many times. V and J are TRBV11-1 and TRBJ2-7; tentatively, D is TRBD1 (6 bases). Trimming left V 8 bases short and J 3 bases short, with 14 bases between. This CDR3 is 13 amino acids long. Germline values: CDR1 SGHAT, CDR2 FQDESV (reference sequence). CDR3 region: CASAGTGSYEQYF. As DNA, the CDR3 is TGTGCCAGCGCCGGAACAGGGAGCTACGAGCAGTACTTC. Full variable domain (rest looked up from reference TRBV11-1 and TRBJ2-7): EAEVAQSPRYKITEKSQAVAFWCDPISGHATLYWYRQILGQGPELLVQFQDESVVDDSQLPKDRFSAERLKGVDSTLKIQPAELGDSAMYLCASAGTGSYEQYFGPGTRLTVT.

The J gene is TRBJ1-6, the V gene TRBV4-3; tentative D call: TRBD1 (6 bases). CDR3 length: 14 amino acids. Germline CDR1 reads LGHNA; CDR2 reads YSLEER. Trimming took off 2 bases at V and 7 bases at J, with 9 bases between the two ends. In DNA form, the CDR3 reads TGCGCCAGCAGCCAATGGGGGCCGAATTCACCCCTCCACTTT. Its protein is CASSQWGPNSPLHF.

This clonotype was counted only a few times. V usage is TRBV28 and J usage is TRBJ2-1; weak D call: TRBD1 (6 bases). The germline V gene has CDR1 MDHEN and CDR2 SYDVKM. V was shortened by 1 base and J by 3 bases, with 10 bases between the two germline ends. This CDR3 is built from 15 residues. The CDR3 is CASSLSGESYNEQFF. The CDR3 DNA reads TGTGCCAGCAGTTTATCAGGGGAGAGCTACAATGAGCAGTTCTTC.

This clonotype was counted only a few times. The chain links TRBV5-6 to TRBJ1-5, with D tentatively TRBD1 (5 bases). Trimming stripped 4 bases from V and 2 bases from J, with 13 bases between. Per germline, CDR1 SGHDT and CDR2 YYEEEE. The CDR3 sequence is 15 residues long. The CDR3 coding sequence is TGTGCCAGCAGCCGTGGGGCGGTTCGCAATCAGCCCCAGCATTTT. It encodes CASSRGAVRNQPQHF.

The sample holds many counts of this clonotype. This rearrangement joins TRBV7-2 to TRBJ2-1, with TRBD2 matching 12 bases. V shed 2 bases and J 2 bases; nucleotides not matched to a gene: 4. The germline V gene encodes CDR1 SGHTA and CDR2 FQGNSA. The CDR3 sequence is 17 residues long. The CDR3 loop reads CASSLRLAGAPYNEQFF. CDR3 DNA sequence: TGTGCCAGCAGCTTAAGACTAGCGGGGGCCCCCTACAATGAGCAGTTCTTC.

The CDR3 region is CSVEVARQETQYF. The CDR3 coding sequence is TGCAGCGTTGAAGTTGCCCGGCAAGAGACCCAGTACTTC. The chain employs TRBV29-1 and TRBJ2-5; no firm D call. V lost 1 base and J lost 2, with 8 bases in between. The germline V gene encodes CDR1 SQVTM and CDR2 ANQGSEA. The CDR3 is 13 residues long.

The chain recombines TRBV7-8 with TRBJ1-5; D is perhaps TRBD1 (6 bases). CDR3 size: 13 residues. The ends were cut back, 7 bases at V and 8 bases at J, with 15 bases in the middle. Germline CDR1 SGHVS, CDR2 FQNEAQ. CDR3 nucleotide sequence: TGTGCCAGCACGCTTGAGGGGGTCAAGCCCCAGCATTTT. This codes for CASTLEGVKPQHF.